The next 24 T cell receptor beta chains were all read from a single sample in a study of molecular identifiers for immune sequencing clone quantification (dated by TCRdb to the late 2010s). The protocol used for the library was PCR. Sequencer: NextSeq 500. TCRdb's own reprocessing of the public reads used fastp at Q25 and MiXCR and kept productive beta chains. Rows merge per CDR3 protein into single entries with the most common DNA and genes. The sample table records 300,000 to 400,000 distinct CDR3 sequences; roughly a quarter of these occur just once. The ten largest make up around 0.74% of the sample. Sequencing used naive CD8+ T cells from blood, with Jurkat cell RNA spiked in. In the paper's terms, the cell subset or site label means: FACS-sorted CD8+CD4-CCR7+CD45RA+ naive T cells. Receptors originate from a human donor in good health. Some libraries in this study had Jurkat cell RNA spiked in.

This clonotype was seen many times. The chain links TRBV25-1 to TRBJ1-4; the D gene is possibly TRBD1 (5 bases). V was shortened by 1 base and J by 8 bases, with 14 bases between the two germline ends. The CDR3 sequence is 15 residues long. Germline V gene sequence: CDR1 MGHDK, CDR2 SYGVNS. CDR3 sequence: CASSELEGLAEKLFF. The CDR3 DNA reads as TGTGCCAGCAGTGAATTAGAGGGGCTGGCAGAAAAACTGTTTTTT.

The chain couples TRBV11-2 to TRBJ1-3, with D unclear. The CDR3 runs to 15 residues. Trimming stripped 5 bases from V and 0 bases from J, with 11 bases between. Germline V gives CDR1 SGHAT, CDR2 FQNNGV. The CDR3 sequence: CASSLERDSGNTIYF. CDR3 nucleotide sequence: TGTGCCAGCAGCCTGGAGAGAGACTCTGGAAACACCATATATTTT.

This clonotype was seen ten or more times. The chain carries TRBV9 and TRBJ2-7; 8 nucleotides align to TRBD1. The germline V gene has CDR1 SGDLS and CDR2 YYNGEE. J gave up 2 bases and V 4 bases, and 8 bases lay outside the gene matches. CDR3 length equals 15 residues. The CDR3 region has the DNA TGTGCCAGCAGCCCAGGACAGGGCCTGACCTACGAGCAGTACTTC. It is translated as CASSPGQGLTYEQYF. The entire variable domain, with the rest obtained from reference TRBV9 and TRBJ2-7, is as follows: DSGVTQTPKHLITATGQRVTLRCSPRSGDLSVYWYQQSLDQGLQFLIQYYNGEERAKGNILERFSAQQFPDLHSELNLSSLELGDSALYFCASSPGQGLTYEQYFGPGTRLTVT.

The table lists this clonotype with many counts. The rearrangement joins TRBV4-3 to TRBJ2-1; D might be TRBD2 (5 bases). Germline CDR1 and CDR2: LGHNA and YSLEER. This CDR3 has 16 amino acids. Deletions cut 0 bases from V and 2 bases from J, with 11 bases between. The CDR3 nucleotides are TGCGCCAGCAGCCAAGAAAGGCGGGCGACCTACAATGAGCAGTTCTTC. This encodes CASSQERRATYNEQFF.

The CDR3 spells CASSLSWTESYGYTF. The CDR3 DNA reads TGTGCCAGCAGCTTGAGTTGGACCGAGAGCTATGGCTACACCTTC. This rearrangement joins TRBV5-6 to TRBJ1-2; no clear D. The V gene lost 1 base and the J gene lost 4 bases, with 14 bases spanning the gap. CDR1 is SGHDT and CDR2 is YYEEEE in the germline V gene. The CDR3 extends over 15 amino acids.

The chain employs TRBV18 and TRBJ1-1; D gene unclear. The length of the CDR3 is 14 residues. The ends were cut back, 2 bases at V and 5 bases at J, with 12 bases in the middle. Germline V gives CDR1 KGHSH, CDR2 LQKENI. CDR3 sequence: CASSPGPSLTEAFF. In DNA form, the CDR3 reads TGTGCCAGCTCACCAGGACCGAGCCTAACTGAAGCTTTCTTT.

This clonotype was counted only a few times. The chain combines TRBV6-1 with TRBJ2-7, with D perhaps TRBD1 (6 bases). V was clipped by 5 bases and J by 3 bases, with 17 bases between them. The CDR3 is made up of 15 amino acids. Germline CDR1 is MNHNS and CDR2 is SASEGT. The CDR3 DNA reads TGTGCCAGCAGTCTAGCCCGGGACATACTCTACGAGCAGTACTTC. It encodes CASSLARDILYEQYF.

Many counts were recorded for this clonotype. The rearrangement uses TRBV29-1 and TRBJ2-5; weak D call: TRBD2 (7 bases). CDR1 and CDR2 from the germline V gene are SQVTM and ANQGSEA. The CDR3 is 14 residues long. Trimming removed 6 bases from V and 7 bases from J, with 21 bases in between. CDR3 sequence: CSVEPAGAGVTQYF. CDR3 nucleotide sequence: TGCAGCGTCGAGCCCGCGGGGGCTGGGGTGACCCAGTACTTC.

This clonotype has a count of ten or more. The CDR3 DNA follows: TGTGCCAGCAGGGATAGGACTAACACCGGGGAGCTGTTTTTT. Translated: CASRDRTNTGELFF. The J gene is TRBJ2-2, the V gene TRBV12-3 or TRBV12-4; possible D gene TRBD2, 5 bases. This CDR3 is 14 amino acids long. V shed 6 bases and J shed 2 bases, with 10 bases lying between them.

This clonotype was observed at least ten times. The chain employs TRBV6-5 and TRBJ2-7; TRBD1 matches at 7 bases. J was trimmed by 3 bases and V by 5 bases; bases with no gene match: 7. Germline V CDR1 and CDR2: MNHEY, SVGAGI. The CDR3 is 14 amino acids. For the CDR3, the DNA is TGTGCCAGCAGTCCAGGGGGTAACTACTACGAGCAGTACTTC. As protein: CASSPGGNYYEQYF.

The CDR3 is CASGLAKNIQYF. CDR3 nucleotide sequence: TGTGCTAGTGGTTTAGCCAAAAACATTCAGTACTTC. The chain carries TRBV12-5 and TRBJ2-4, with D unresolved. This CDR3 is built from 12 residues. V shed 3 bases and J shed 0 bases, with 0 bases lying between them. CDR1 and CDR2 (germline): LGHNT, FRNRAP. The complete variable domain, with remaining parts taken from reference TRBV12-5 and TRBJ2-4, reads DARVTQTPRHKVTEMGQEVTMRCQPILGHNTVFWYRQTMMQGLELLAYFRNRAPLDDSGMPKDRFSAEMPDATLATLKIQPSEPRDSAVYFCASGLAKNIQYFGAGTRLSVL.

The chain recombines TRBV11-3 with TRBJ2-1; 7 bases are a match to TRBD2. CDR1 is SGHNT, CDR2 YENEEA, per germline. CDR3 length: 14 amino acids. J lost 9 bases, V lost 5 bases, and 10 bases had no gene match. The CDR3 sequence: CASSPGPGGSEQFF. The DNA for the CDR3 is TGTGCCAGCAGCCCCGGACCGGGCGGGAGTGAGCAGTTCTTC. The complete variable domain, with remaining parts taken from reference TRBV11-3 and TRBJ2-1, reads EAGVVQSPRYKIIEKKQPVAFWCNPISGHNTLYWYLQNLGQGPELLIRYENEEAVDDSQLPKDRFSAERLKGVDSTLKIQPAELGDSAVYLCASSPGPGGSEQFFGPGTRLTVL.

This clonotype came up a few times. The chain links TRBV7-2 to TRBJ2-5; perhaps TRBD1 as D (5 bases). Germline V gene sequence: CDR1 SGHTA, CDR2 FQGNSA. V lost 5 bases to trimming and J lost 2 bases, with 12 bases between them. This CDR3 contains 14 residues. CDR3 in DNA: TGTGCCAGCAGCCCAGACAGCGATCAAGAGACCCAGTACTTC. This gives the protein CASSPDSDQETQYF.

The CDR3 reads CASSGTGGADTQYF. The CDR3 nucleotides read TGTGCCAGCAGCGGGACAGGGGGGGCAGATACGCAGTATTTT. V gene TRBV13 combines with J gene TRBJ2-3, with 11 bases identical to TRBD1. The CDR3 is made up of 14 amino acids. The germline V gene has CDR1 PRHDT and CDR2 FYEKMQ (reference sequence). V trimming: 5 bases; J trimming: 4 bases; junction bases outside the gene matches: 2.

This clonotype was observed a few times. CDR3 coding DNA: TGTGCCAGCACCGAGGGAACGTCCACAGTCGGGGACCAGTACTTC. Its protein product is CASTEGTSTVGDQYF. V gene TRBV2 combines with J gene TRBJ2-5, with TRBD2 as a possible D gene (5 bases). Trimming removed 7 bases at V and 10 bases at J, with 25 bases between. This CDR3 comprises 15 residues. The germline V gene has CDR1 SNHLY and CDR2 FYNNEI. The full variable domain, rest sourced from reference TRBV2 and TRBJ2-5, is EPEVTQTPSHQVTQMGQEVILRCVPISNHLYFYWYRQILGQKVEFLVSFYNNEISEKSEIFDDQFSVERPDGSNFTLKIRSTKLEDSAMYFCASTEGTSTVGDQYFGPGTRLLVL.

V gene TRBV7-6 combines with J gene TRBJ2-3, with 7 bases that match TRBD1. The J segment lost 3 bases and the V segment lost 5 bases, leaving 11 bases of the junction unmatched. Germline CDR1 reads SGHVS; CDR2 reads FNYEAQ. This CDR3 comprises 16 residues. As DNA, the CDR3 is TGTGCCAGCAGCCCTAGAGGGGACAGAGAAACAGATACGCAGTATTTT. This codes for CASSPRGDRETDTQYF.

A few counts support this clonotype. The rearrangement joins TRBV21-1 to TRBJ1-4. TRBV21-1 is a recognized pseudogene. CDR3 length: 13 amino acids. CDR3 sequence reads: CASSKAVEGKLFF. The DNA of the CDR3 is TGTGCCAGCAGCAAAGCGGTAGAGGGAAAACTGTTTTTT.

V and J are TRBV6-5 and TRBJ2-7; D gene ambiguous. The CDR3 contains 15 residues. Trimming removed 2 bases at V and 1 base at J, with 12 bases between. Germline CDR1 MNHEY, CDR2 SVGAGI. In DNA, the CDR3 is TGTGCCAGCAGTTACCGGAGCTCGACATCCTACGAGCAGTACTTC. Its protein is CASSYRSSTSYEQYF.

The chain couples TRBV27 to TRBJ1-1; 9 bases match TRBD1. V shed 0 bases, J shed 2 bases, and the junction held 7 bases outside the gene matches. CDR3 length: 17 amino acids. Germline V gives CDR1 MNHEY, CDR2 SMNVEV (reference sequence). DNA for the CDR3: TGTGCCAGCAGTTTATCGACAGGGGGATTACCTAACACTGAAGCTTTCTTT. Residues: CASSLSTGGLPNTEAFF.

This clonotype was counted ten times or more. V usage is TRBV27 and J usage is TRBJ2-7, with D possibly being TRBD1 or TRBD2 (6 bases each). Deletions cut 4 bases from V and 7 bases from J, with 14 bases between. This CDR3 region has 13 residues. Germline CDR1 is MNHEY and CDR2 is SMNVEV (reference sequence). The CDR3 loop is CASSWGAGREQYF. The DNA of the CDR3 is TGTGCCAGCAGTTGGGGGGCAGGGCGGGAGCAGTACTTC.

This clonotype was seen at least ten times. The gene calls are TRBV7-2 and TRBJ1-1; D possibly corresponds to TRBD1 (5 bases). From germline, CDR1 is SGHTA and CDR2 FQGNSA. The CDR3 contains 14 residues. Trimming shortened V by 1 base and J by 6 bases, and 12 bases separated the two germline ends. Here the CDR3 DNA reads TGTGCCAGCAGCTTAGTAATGGGGGGAGCTGAAGCTTTCTTT. It specifies CASSLVMGGAEAFF.

A remark on this clonotype: The junction differs from germline at one of its ends, possibly a read error. CDR3: CSVIADYNERFF. The CDR3 DNA sequence: TGCAGTGTTATAGCGGATTACAATGAGCGGTTCTTC. V and J are TRBV20-1 and TRBJ2-1; a possible D gene is TRBD2 (6 bases). The CDR3 length is 12 residues. Germline V gives CDR1 DFQATT, CDR2 SNEGSKA (reference sequence).

The chain has TRBV7-9 and TRBJ1-4; perhaps TRBD1 as D (5 bases). Per the germline V gene, CDR1 is SEHNR and CDR2 is FQNEAQ (reference sequence). The V and J ends lost 3 bases and 6 bases respectively, with 14 bases between them. The CDR3 length is 15 residues. In nucleotides, the CDR3 is TGTGCCAGCAGCTTTGCCCGGGGCGTTGATGAAAAACTGTTTTTT. Translating it yields CASSFARGVDEKLFF. The whole variable domain, remainder taken from reference TRBV7-9 and TRBJ1-4, is DTGVSQNPRHKITKRGQNVTFRCDPISEHNRLYWYRQTLGQGPEFLTYFQNEAQLEKSRLLSDRFSAERPKGSFSTLEIQRTEQGDSAMYLCASSFARGVDEKLFFGSGTQLSVL.

Worth noting for this clonotype: This may arise from a read error, as a much more abundant clone is one base away. This rearrangement joins TRBV7-2 to TRBJ2-2; a possible D gene is TRBD2 (5 bases). The CDR3 is made up of 14 amino acids. Germline CDR1 SGHTA, CDR2 FQGNSA. The CDR3 nucleotides read TGTGCCAGCAGCTCTACAAGGATGACCGGGGAGCTGCTTTTT. It is translated as CASSSTRMTGELLF.